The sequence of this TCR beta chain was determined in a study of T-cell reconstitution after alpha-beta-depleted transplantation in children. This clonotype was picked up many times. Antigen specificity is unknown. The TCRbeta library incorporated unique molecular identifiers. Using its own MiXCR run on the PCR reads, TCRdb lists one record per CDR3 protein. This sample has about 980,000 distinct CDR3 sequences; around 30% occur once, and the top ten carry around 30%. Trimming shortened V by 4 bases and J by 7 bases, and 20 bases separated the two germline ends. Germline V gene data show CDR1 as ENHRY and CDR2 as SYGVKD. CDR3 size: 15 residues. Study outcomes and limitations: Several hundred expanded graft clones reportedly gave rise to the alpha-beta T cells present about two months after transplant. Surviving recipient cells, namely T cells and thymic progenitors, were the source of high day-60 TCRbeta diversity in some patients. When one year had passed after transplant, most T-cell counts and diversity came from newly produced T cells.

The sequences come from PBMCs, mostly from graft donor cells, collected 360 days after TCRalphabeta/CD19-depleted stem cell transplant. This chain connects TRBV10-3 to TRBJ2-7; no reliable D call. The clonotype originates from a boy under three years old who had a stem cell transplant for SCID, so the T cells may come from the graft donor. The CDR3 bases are TGTGCCATCAGTGGAGGCCCAGGATACAACGGTGAGCAGTACTTC. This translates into CAISGGPGYNGEQYF.